This T cell receptor beta chain comes out of a study of shared clonotypes between healthy human individuals. From germline, CDR1 is SGHAT and CDR2 FQDESV (reference sequence). This CDR3 region has 16 residues. The V and J ends lost 4 bases and 0 bases, in that order; junction bases with no gene match: 3. Input per replicate PCR of unsorted PBMC was around 300 ng DNA, corresponding to approximately 30,000 T cell genomes. The protocol was immunoSEQ multiplex PCR, while the TCRdb copy is restricted to in-frame clones and leaves out a portion. Found here are about 470,000 clones, about 76% of them singletons; the top ten hold around 14%.

The sample comprised PBMCs. V and J are TRBV11-1 and TRBJ2-3, with 11 nucleotides matching TRBD2. This clonotype was obtained from a woman between 35 and 50 years old in good health. Some clones in this sample may be carry-over from other donors' samples. CDR3 loop: CASSSGLAGSTDTQYF. The CDR3, as DNA: TGTGCCAGCAGCTCCGGACTAGCGGGCAGCACAGATACGCAGTATTTT.